The clone carrying this T cell receptor (beta chain) was seen a few times. Antigen: not known. The data were taken from a study of cytomegalovirus exposure and HLA in healthy donors. Use of 60 Vbeta and 13 Jbeta primers characterized the PCR. Measured with immunoSEQ multiplex PCR; TCRdb has only the in-frame clones, and not every one. The sample lists fewer than 250,000 clones, 75% to 80% occurring once. Trimming cost V 3 bases and J 1 base, with 18 bases left between them. Germline lookup yields CDR1 SEHNR and CDR2 FQNEAQ (reference sequence). The CDR3 has 17 residues. Study outcomes and limitations: Investigators reported approximately 150 TCR beta chains as tied to cytomegalovirus. Sequencing depth across donors, presence/absence analyses assumed, was roughly uniform. In a later analysis, parvovirus B19, influenza, CMV and Epstein-Barr virus appeared linked to several top co-occurrence clusters. A missense variant in DCLRE1C was later tied to TCR beta V- and J-gene trimming.

Sequencing was carried out using PBMCs. This receptor was obtained from a man in his late teens or twenties in good health and CMV-seronegative. V gene TRBV7-9 combines with J gene TRBJ1-1, with TRBD1 as a possible D gene (6 bases). The CDR3 loop is CASSLGHAGVRNTEAFF. CDR3 nucleotide sequence: TGTGCCAGCAGCTTGGGTCACGCAGGGGTGAGGAACACTGAAGCTTTCTTT.